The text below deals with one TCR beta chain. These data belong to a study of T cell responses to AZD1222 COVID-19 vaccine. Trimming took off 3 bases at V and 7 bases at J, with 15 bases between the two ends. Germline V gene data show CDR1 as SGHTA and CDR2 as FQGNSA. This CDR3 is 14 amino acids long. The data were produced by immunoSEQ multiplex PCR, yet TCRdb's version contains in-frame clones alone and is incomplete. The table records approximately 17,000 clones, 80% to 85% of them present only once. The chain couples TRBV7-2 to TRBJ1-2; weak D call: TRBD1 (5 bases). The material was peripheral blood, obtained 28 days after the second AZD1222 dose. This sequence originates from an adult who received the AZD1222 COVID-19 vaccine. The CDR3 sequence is CASSLAGPKGGYTF. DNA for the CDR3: TGTGCCAGCAGCTTGGCGGGGCCCAAGGGTGGCTACACCTTC.